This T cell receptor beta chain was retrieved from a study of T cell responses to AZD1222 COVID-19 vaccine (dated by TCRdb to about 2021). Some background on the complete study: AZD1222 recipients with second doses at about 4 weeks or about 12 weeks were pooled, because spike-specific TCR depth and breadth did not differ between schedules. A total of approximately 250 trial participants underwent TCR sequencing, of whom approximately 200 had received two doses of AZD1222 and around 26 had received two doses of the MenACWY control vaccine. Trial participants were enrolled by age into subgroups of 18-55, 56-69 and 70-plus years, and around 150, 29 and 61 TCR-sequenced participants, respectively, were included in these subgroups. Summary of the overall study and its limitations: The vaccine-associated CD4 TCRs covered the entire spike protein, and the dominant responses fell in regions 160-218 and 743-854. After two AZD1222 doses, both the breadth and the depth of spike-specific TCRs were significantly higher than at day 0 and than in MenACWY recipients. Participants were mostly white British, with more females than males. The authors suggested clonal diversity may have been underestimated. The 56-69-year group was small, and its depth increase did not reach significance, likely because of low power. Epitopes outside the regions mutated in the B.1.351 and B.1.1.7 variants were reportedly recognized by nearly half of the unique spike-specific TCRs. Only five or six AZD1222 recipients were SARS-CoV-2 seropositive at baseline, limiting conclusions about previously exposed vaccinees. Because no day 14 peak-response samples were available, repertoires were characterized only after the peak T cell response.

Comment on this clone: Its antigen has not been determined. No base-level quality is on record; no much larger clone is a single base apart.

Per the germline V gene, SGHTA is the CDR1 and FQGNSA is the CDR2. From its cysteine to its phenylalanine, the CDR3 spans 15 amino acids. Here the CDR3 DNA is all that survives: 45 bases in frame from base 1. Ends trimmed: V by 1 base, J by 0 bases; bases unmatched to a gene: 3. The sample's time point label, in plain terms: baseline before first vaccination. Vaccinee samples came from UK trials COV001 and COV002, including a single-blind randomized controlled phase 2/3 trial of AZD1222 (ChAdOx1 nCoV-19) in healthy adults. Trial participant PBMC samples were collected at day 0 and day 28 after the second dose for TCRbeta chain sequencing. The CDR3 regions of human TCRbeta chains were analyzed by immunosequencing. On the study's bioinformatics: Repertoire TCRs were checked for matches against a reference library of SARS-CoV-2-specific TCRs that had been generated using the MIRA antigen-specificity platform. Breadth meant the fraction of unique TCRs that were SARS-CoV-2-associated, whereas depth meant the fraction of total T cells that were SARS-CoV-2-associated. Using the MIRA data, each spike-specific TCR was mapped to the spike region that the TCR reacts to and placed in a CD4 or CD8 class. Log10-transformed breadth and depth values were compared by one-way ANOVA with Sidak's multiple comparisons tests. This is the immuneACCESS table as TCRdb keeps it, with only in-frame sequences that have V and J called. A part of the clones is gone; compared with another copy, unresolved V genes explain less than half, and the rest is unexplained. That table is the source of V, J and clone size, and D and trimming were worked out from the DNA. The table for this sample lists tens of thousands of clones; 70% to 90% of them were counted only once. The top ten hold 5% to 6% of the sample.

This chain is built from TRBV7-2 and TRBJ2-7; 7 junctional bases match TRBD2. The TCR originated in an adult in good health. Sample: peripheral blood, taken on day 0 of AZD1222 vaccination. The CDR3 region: CASSLEAGNSYEQYF. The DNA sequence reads TGTGCCAGCAGCTTAGAAGCGGGGAACTCCTACGAGCAGTACTTC. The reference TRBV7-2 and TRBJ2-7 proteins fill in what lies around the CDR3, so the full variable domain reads GAGVSQSPSNKVTEKGKDVELRCDPISGHTALYWYRQSLGQGLEFLIYFQGNSAPDKSGLPSDRFSAERTGGSVSTLTIQRTQQEDSAVYLCASSLEAGNSYEQYFGPGTRLTVT.